This TCR beta chain was observed in a study of beta chain features in type 1 diabetes. Study overall: All samples combined gave 95 million to 130 million sorted cells for examination. Study outcomes and limitations: Shorter TCRB CDR3s, moderately but significantly so, marked every one of the four CD4+ subsets in Type 1 diabetes patients.

Comment on this clone: Its antigen is not identified.

Trimming shortened V by 1 base and J by 0 bases, and 10 bases separated the two germline ends. The germline V gene encodes CDR1 LGHNA and CDR2 YNFKEQ. The CDR3 loop spans 17 amino acids. Every bit of the isolated RNA underwent reverse transcription, so sequencing read expressed TCRB transcripts. The assay was immunoSEQ multiplex PCR, and TCRdb's table has in-frame clones only and misses some. The table lists 640,000 or so clones, more than 13% of them singletons. The TCR was taken from a man in his late teens or twenties with type 1 diabetes. The sequencing sample was made of naive CD4+ T cells from blood. This chain joins TRBV4-2 and TRBJ2-6, with D uncertain. The CDR3 protein is CASSQGSPSSGANVLTF. For the CDR3, the DNA is TGTGCCAGCAGCCAAGGGTCGCCGTCCTCTGGGGCCAACGTCCTGACTTTC.